The 24 T cell receptor beta chains given below trace back to one sample, sequenced in a study of cytomegalovirus exposure and HLA in healthy donors. Some clones are missing from TCRdb's copy, which holds only in-frame ones; the method was immunoSEQ multiplex PCR. The repertoire holds fewer than 150,000 clones, roughly 88% seen once, with around 2% in the top ten. The sequenced sample was PBMCs. These receptors were obtained from a man younger than 30 in good health and CMV-seronegative.

The J gene is TRBJ1-4, the V gene TRBV7-2, with unresolved D. V was trimmed by 5 bases and J by 1 base, leaving 8 bases between them. CDR1 and CDR2 from the germline V gene are SGHTA and FQGNSA. The CDR3 contains 14 residues. Here the CDR3 reads CASSVGITNEKLFF. The CDR3 DNA sequence: TGTGCCAGCAGCGTCGGTATAACTAATGAAAAACTGTTTTTT.

The rearrangement joins TRBV28 to TRBJ2-1; 11 bases match TRBD2. J was trimmed by 9 bases and V by 2 bases; bases with no gene match: 6. Germline V lookup: CDR1 MDHEN, CDR2 SYDVKM. The CDR3 has 15 residues. The chain's CDR3 is CASSLSGLAGAEQFF. The CDR3 DNA reads TGTGCCAGCAGTTTAAGTGGACTAGCGGGTGCTGAGCAGTTCTTC.

In this sample, this clone turned up once. This chain uses TRBV14 with TRBJ2-7; 12 nucleotides match TRBD2. Germline V CDR1 and CDR2: SGHDN, FVKESK. The CDR3 runs 16 residues. Trimming took 4 bases from V and 4 from J; bases not matched to a gene: 8. This chain's CDR3 is CASSRRKLAGGYEQYF. Here the CDR3 DNA reads TGTGCCAGCAGCCGCCGAAAACTAGCGGGAGGTTACGAGCAGTACTTC. The whole variable domain, remainder taken from reference TRBV14 and TRBJ2-7, is EAGVTQFPSHSVIEKGQTVTLRCDPISGHDNLYWYRRVMGKEIKFLLHFVKESKQDESGMPNNRFLAERTGGTYSTLKVQPAELEDSGVYFCASSRRKLAGGYEQYFGPGTRLTVT.

The chain recombines TRBV10-1 with TRBJ2-2, with 7 bases lining up with TRBD2. The CDR3 runs 14 residues. The germline V gene has CDR1 WNHNN and CDR2 SYGVQD (reference sequence). With 3 bases clipped from V and 8 bases from J, the junction kept 6 bases outside the gene matches. The CDR3 DNA sequence: TGCGCCAGCAGTGAACCAGCGGGAAAGGGGGAGCTGTTTTTT. Protein: CASSEPAGKGELFF.

The chain employs TRBV29-1 and TRBJ1-4; TRBD1 is a possible D gene (6 bases). Germline-derived CDR1 and CDR2 are SQVTM and ANQGSEA. V gave up 6 bases and J gave up 5 bases, with 16 bases separating them. The CDR3 has 14 amino acids. The DNA of the CDR3 is TGCAGCGTGGCCGGGGGGGCCGCCAATGAAAAACTGTTTTTT. Residues: CSVAGGAANEKLFF.

The V call is TRBV7-9, the J call TRBJ2-7; possibly TRBD1 for D (6 bases). The V end lost 4 bases, the J end lost 3 bases, and 16 bases lay between the germline ends. Germline loops: CDR1 SEHNR, CDR2 FQNEAQ (reference sequence). The CDR3 sequence is 15 residues long. CDR3 sequence (DNA): TGTGCCAGCAGCTCATCGGGACAAGCAAACTACGAGCAGTACTTC. Translating gives CASSSSGQANYEQYF. The entire variable domain, with the rest obtained from reference TRBV7-9 and TRBJ2-7, is as follows: DTGVSQNPRHKITKRGQNVTFRCDPISEHNRLYWYRQTLGQGPEFLTYFQNEAQLEKSRLLSDRFSAERPKGSFSTLEIQRTEQGDSAMYLCASSSSGQANYEQYFGPGTRLTVT.

The V call is TRBV27, the J call TRBJ2-5; 10 bases are shared with TRBD1. The CDR3 spans 17 residues. V lost 2 bases and J lost 2; bases outside the gene matches: 8. CDR1 and CDR2 (germline): MNHEY, SMNVEV (reference sequence). CDR3 DNA sequence: TGTGCCAGCAGTTTAAGTCGCCGGGACAGGGGACAAGAGACCCAGTACTTC. Encoded protein: CASSLSRRDRGQETQYF.

J is TRBJ2-7 and V is TRBV7-9; 11 nucleotides align to TRBD1. The CDR3 spans 16 residues. V lost 2 bases and J lost 4; bases outside the gene matches: 7. In germline, CDR1 is SEHNR, CDR2 FQNEAQ (reference sequence). Written as DNA, the CDR3 is TGTGCCAGCAGCTTACAAGGACAGGGGGCCGTATACGAGCAGTACTTC. This encodes CASSLQGQGAVYEQYF.

This chain connects TRBV5-1 to TRBJ1-1; a weak D match, TRBD1 (5 bases). With 1 base removed from V and 1 base from J, the gap between germline ends came to 11 bases. The CDR3 is 15 residues long. Looked up from germline, CDR1 is SGHRS and CDR2 is YFSETQ. The CDR3 DNA reads as TGCGCCAGCAGCTTGATTGACAGAAAGAACACTGAAGCTTTCTTT. Translation: CASSLIDRKNTEAFF.

The chain couples TRBV6-1 to TRBJ1-1, with no clear D. Germline values: CDR1 MNHNS, CDR2 SASEGT. CDR3 size: 15 residues. V was shortened by 3 bases and J by 5 bases, with 16 bases between the two germline ends. The CDR3 spells CASSDKWRLKTEAFF. Here the CDR3 DNA reads TGTGCCAGCAGTGATAAGTGGCGGCTTAAGACTGAAGCTTTCTTT.

The rearrangement links TRBV28 to TRBJ1-5; 8 bases are shared with TRBD1. V was pared by 5 bases and J by 7 bases, with 7 bases of the junction left unmatched. This CDR3 has 14 residues. Germline V gene sequence: CDR1 MDHEN, CDR2 SYDVKM. The CDR3 DNA sequence: TGTGCCAGCAGTCCGGACAGGGAGAACCAGCCCCAGCATTTT. It translates to CASSPDRENQPQHF.

This clone was seen a handful of times. The rearrangement links TRBV28 to TRBJ2-7, with unresolved D. Germline-derived CDR1 and CDR2 are MDHEN and SYDVKM. Trimming took off 7 bases at V and 12 bases at J, with 22 bases between the two ends. The CDR3 covers 13 residues. This CDR3 is CASTPPRFSRWYF. CDR3 bases: TGTGCCAGCACCCCACCCCGGTTTAGCCGGTGGTACTTC.

V and J are TRBV7-2 and TRBJ2-1, with TRBD2 as a possible D gene (6 bases). Germline CDR1 and CDR2: SGHTA and FQGNSA. The CDR3 runs 16 residues. Trimming left V 5 bases short and J 2 bases short, with 16 bases between. As DNA, the CDR3 is TGTGCCAGCAGCCGCTTAGGGACTGGAGCCTACAATGAGCAGTTCTTC. It translates to CASSRLGTGAYNEQFF.

The gene calls are TRBV6-5 and TRBJ1-4; 9 bases align to TRBD1. Per the germline V gene, CDR1 is MNHEY and CDR2 is SVGAGI. This CDR3 has 14 residues. The V segment lost 4 bases and the J segment 8 bases; nucleotides outside the gene matches: 5. The CDR3 nucleotides are TGTGCCAGCAGTTGGGACAGGGCAGGAGAAAAACTGTTTTTT. Protein: CASSWDRAGEKLFF.

This chain uses TRBV5-4 with TRBJ2-5; D is unclear. The V end was cut by 0 bases, the J end by 3 bases, with 9 bases between. This CDR3 has 14 amino acids. Germline CDR1 is SGHNT and CDR2 is YYREEE (reference sequence). CDR3: CASSLDRAKETQYF. The CDR3 DNA sequence: TGTGCCAGCAGCTTGGACCGCGCAAAAGAGACCCAGTACTTC. The full variable domain, in which reference TRBV5-4 and TRBJ2-5 provide the parts outside the CDR3, is ETGVTQSPTHLIKTRGQQVTLRCSSQSGHNTVSWYQQALGQGPQFIFQYYREEENGRGNFPPRFSGLQFPNYSSELNVNALELDDSALYLCASSLDRAKETQYFGPGTRLLVL.

Here the CDR3 reads CATQDRADTEAFF. The CDR3 DNA sequence: TGTGCCACCCAGGACAGGGCGGACACTGAAGCTTTCTTT. The chain has TRBV10-3 and TRBJ1-1; 8 nucleotides agree with TRBD1. In germline, CDR1 is ENHRY, CDR2 SYGVKD. J lost 3 bases, V lost 10 bases, and 7 bases had no gene match. The CDR3 spans 13 residues.

The count of this clone is one. V is TRBV6-1 and J is TRBJ1-1; 7 nucleotides line up with TRBD1. The CDR3 totals 13 residues. V shed 7 bases, J shed 1 base, and the junction held 3 bases outside the gene matches. CDR1 and CDR2 (germline): MNHNS, SASEGT. The CDR3 DNA reads TGTGCCAGCAAGACAGGGTGGAACACTGAAGCTTTCTTT. It specifies CASKTGWNTEAFF.

The chain has TRBV4-1 and TRBJ2-3, with 10 bases lining up with TRBD2. J was trimmed by 7 bases and V by 2 bases; bases with no gene match: 9. The CDR3 consists of 16 residues. Germline CDR1 MGHRA, CDR2 YSYEKL. The CDR3 DNA reads TGCGCCAGCAGCCAACTATCTAGCGGGAGTATGAATACGCAGTATTTT. Its translation is CASSQLSSGSMNTQYF.

The chain links TRBV5-1 to TRBJ1-1, with 11 bases identical to TRBD1. Germline V gene data show CDR1 as SGHRS and CDR2 as YFSETQ. The trim removed 7 bases at V and 5 bases at J, leaving 7 bases unmatched. The CDR3 is made up of 14 amino acids. This CDR3 reads CASGKGQGGTEAFF. For the CDR3, the DNA is TGCGCCAGCGGAAAGGGACAGGGGGGGACTGAAGCTTTCTTT.

J is TRBJ1-5 and V is TRBV15; 11 bases agree with TRBD1. This CDR3 region has 18 residues. Germline V gene data show CDR1 as LNHNV and CDR2 as YYDKDF (reference sequence). V shed 3 bases and J 3 bases; nucleotides not matched to a gene: 10. The CDR3 DNA is TGTGCCACCAGCAGCCACCGCCGGGACAGGGGGAACAATCAGCCCCAGCATTTT. Its translation is CATSSHRRDRGNNQPQHF.

This CDR3 is CASSPTGENYEQYF. CDR3 sequence (DNA): TGTGCCAGCAGTCCGACAGGGGAAAACTACGAGCAGTACTTC. J is TRBJ2-7 and V is TRBV6-5, with 8 bases fitting TRBD1. J was trimmed by 3 bases and V by 5 bases; bases with no gene match: 6. This CDR3 region has 14 residues. From germline, CDR1 is MNHEY and CDR2 SVGAGI.

The rearrangement uses TRBV11-3 and TRBJ1-1; D remains unclear. Germline V lookup: CDR1 SGHNT, CDR2 YENEEA. CDR3 length: 13 amino acids. Trimming took off 1 base at V and 1 base at J, with 4 bases between the two ends. CDR3: CASSLGGNTEAFF. Here the CDR3 DNA reads TGTGCCAGCAGCTTAGGAGGGAACACTGAAGCTTTCTTT.

The chain joins TRBV29-1 to TRBJ2-1; 7 positions match TRBD2. The V and J ends lost 3 bases and 0 bases, in that order; junction bases with no gene match: 8. The CDR3 has 16 residues. CDR1 and CDR2 from the germline V gene are SQVTM and ANQGSEA. The CDR3 sequence: CSVDRTSAISYNEQFF. CDR3 in DNA: TGCAGCGTTGACCGCACTAGCGCAATCTCCTACAATGAGCAGTTCTTC.

J is TRBJ1-2 and V is TRBV15; no definite D call. The CDR3 is 15 amino acids. V was pared by 3 bases and J by 2 bases, with 13 bases between. Germline lookup yields CDR1 LNHNV and CDR2 YYDKDF (reference sequence). CDR3 protein: CATSSDGLPNYGYTF. CDR3 sequence (DNA): TGTGCCACCAGCAGCGACGGGTTGCCGAACTATGGCTACACCTTC.